Listed below are T cell receptor beta chains from one sample, sequenced in a study of blood T cells in healthy people across ages. TCRdb re-derived calls from the 5' RACE reads in MiXCR, one entry per CDR3 protein. The sample consists of fewer than 1,000,000 distinct CDR3 sequences, approximately 44% of them appearing once. Material for sequencing was blood. Receptors were obtained from a man aged 55 to 70 in good health. CDR3s include the opening cysteine and the closing phenylalanine or tryptophan. The order of the fields is clone size, D gene, V gene, J gene, CDR3 DNA, CDR3 protein. The D gene is left open where the match is weak. Only part of the rows carry a size: once, few, many, or a class if the clone is expanded.

few	NA	TRBV6-2/TRBV6-3	TRBJ2-1	TGTGCCAGCAGTTATGAGCCGTCCTCCTACAATGAGCAGTTCTTC	CASSYEPSSYNEQFF
few	TRBD1	TRBV7-9	TRBJ1-4	TGTGCCAGCAGCTTAGTCCCGAGGACAGGGTGGCAACGGGATGAAAAACTGTTTTTT	CASSLVPRTGWQRDEKLFF
NA	NA	TRBV5-1	TRBJ1-1	TGCGCCAGCAGCTTGGGGGTGGGGACGACATGGGTCACTGAAGCTTTCTTT	CASSLGVGTTWVTEAFF
once	TRBD1	TRBV4-3	TRBJ2-1	TGCGCCAGCAGCCAAGGGACAGGGTTCGACAATGAGCAGTTCTTC	CASSQGTGFDNEQFF
few	NA	TRBV10-3	TRBJ1-5	TGTGCCATCTCCGTCACAGGCACGAGCAATCAGCCCCAGCATTTT	CAISVTGTSNQPQHF
NA	NA	TRBV7-2	TRBJ2-1	TGTGCCAGCAGCTCCCAAGGTTGGGCCTACAATGAGCAGTTCTTC	CASSSQGWAYNEQFF
few	TRBD1	TRBV30	TRBJ1-6	TGTGCCTGGAGTGTATCTGGACAGGGGAATTCACCCCTCCACTTT	CAWSVSGQGNSPLHF
few	NA	TRBV5-1	TRBJ2-7	TGCGCCAGCAGCTCCGGAACTCTAAGGAGGGACGAGCAGTACTTC	CASSSGTLRRDEQYF
NA	NA	TRBV24-1	TRBJ2-7	TGTGCCACCGTGAAGGGGACCAACTACGAGCAGTACTTC	CATVKGTNYEQYF
few	NA	TRBV11-2	TRBJ2-6	TGTGCCAGCAGCTTCGGCCCAAACTCTGGGGCCAACGTCCTGACTTTC	CASSFGPNSGANVLTF
few	TRBD1	TRBV6-6	TRBJ1-4	TGTGCCAGCAACCGGGACAGGTCTAATGAAAAACTGTTTTTT	CASNRDRSNEKLFF
NA	NA	TRBV6-2/TRBV6-3	TRBJ2-2	TGTGCCAGCAGCCCTGGTTGGGGAACACTGAGCACCGGGGAGCTGTTTTTT	CASSPGWGTLSTGELFF
NA	TRBD2	TRBV28	TRBJ2-1	TGTGCCAGCAGCCACAGGGGCAGGGTGCGACTAGCGGGGGACAATGAGCAGTTCTTC	CASSHRGRVRLAGDNEQFF
many	NA	TRBV20-1	TRBJ1-2	TGCAGTGCCCAGACCCAGGTTAGAGGTGGCTACACCTTC	CSAQTQVRGGYTF
NA	NA	TRBV29-1	TRBJ1-1	TGCAGCGTTGCGAGGGGCAGGAACACTGAAGCTTTCTTT	CSVARGRNTEAFF
NA	NA	TRBV12-3/TRBV12-4	TRBJ1-5	TGTGCCAGCAGTTTAGATGGTTTTACGCCCCAGCATTTT	CASSLDGFTPQHF
few	NA	TRBV7-2	TRBJ2-1	TGTGCCAGCAGCTTAGCTGGCGGGTCTCTCTATGAGCAGTTCTTC	CASSLAGGSLYEQFF
few	TRBD1	TRBV19	TRBJ2-7	TGTGCCAGTAGTCAGACAGGGAAGATTGGGGAGCAGTACTTC	CASSQTGKIGEQYF
NA	NA	TRBV20-1	TRBJ2-7	TGCAGTGCTAGAGATGCGGGGCCCTCCTACGAGCAGTACTTC	CSARDAGPSYEQYF
NA	NA	TRBV6-2/TRBV6-3	TRBJ2-1	TGTGCCAGCAGCAAGGCGGTCGTAAATGAGCAGTTCTTC	CASSKAVVNEQFF
NA	NA	TRBV2	TRBJ2-7	TGTGCCAGCAGAAACCCCAGGACTCGACCCTACGAGCAGTACTTC	CASRNPRTRPYEQYF
NA	TRBD2	TRBV20-1	TRBJ2-5	TGCAGTGTTAACAGAGGCGGGGGGGCTCAAGAGACCCAGTACTTC	CSVNRGGGAQETQYF
NA	NA	TRBV12-3/TRBV12-4	TRBJ2-7	TGTGCCAGCAGTAACCGGGACGGGGTCGGCATTTCCTACGAGCAGTACTTC	CASSNRDGVGISYEQYF
few	NA	TRBV10-3	TRBJ2-3	TGTGCCATCAGGGACCGCGCTGACGATACGCAGTATTTT	CAIRDRADDTQYF
few	NA	TRBV7-8	TRBJ1-1	TGTGCCAGCAGCTTGAGGCAGGGGAGGGCTTTCTTT	CASSLRQGRAFF
NA	NA	TRBV15	TRBJ2-7	TGTGCCACCAGCAGGGACTGGGGCGAGCAGTACTTC	CATSRDWGEQYF
few	NA	TRBV6-2/TRBV6-3	TRBJ2-7	TGTGCCAGCAGCCCGGACAGACTCGAGCAGTACTTC	CASSPDRLEQYF
once	NA	TRBV6-2/TRBV6-3	TRBJ1-1	TGTGCCAGCCAGCAGGCGTTGAACACTGAAGCTTTCTTT	CASQQALNTEAFF
NA	TRBD1	TRBV20-1	TRBJ1-4	TGCAGTGTTCTTCCGGGACAGGGCTATGAAAAACTGTTTTTT	CSVLPGQGYEKLFF